This T cell receptor (beta chain) was captured by sequencing in a study of CD4 T cells in relation to SARS-CoV-2 and coronaviruses. On the study more broadly: Median patient age was almost 40 years, spanning 21 to 72 years. Two subjects were Hispanic; patients were roughly 8 males and a few females.

Study results and limitations: Crossreactive clones expanded significantly less to SARS-CoV-2 than monoreactive clones. This crossreactivity analysis covered spike protein alone, no other viral proteins.

Concerning this clone: No antigen is known for it.

Method: immunoSEQ multiplex PCR; TCRdb's copy keeps in-frame clones and lacks some. The table has roughly 36,000 clones, approximately 83% seen once. Sequencing was carried out using memory CD4+ T cells from PBMCs. The receptor was isolated from an adult with COVID-19.

This CDR3 is CASSRGSSYNEQFF. The CDR3 region has the DNA TGTGCCAGCAGTCGCGGAAGCTCCTACAATGAGCAGTTCTTC. This sequence joins TRBV25-1 and TRBJ2-1, with D unclear. The V gene lost 5 bases and the J gene lost 0 bases, with 8 bases spanning the gap. This CDR3 region has 14 residues. Germline CDR1 MGHDK, CDR2 SYGVNS.